A single sample is the source of the 25 T cell receptor beta chains below, sequenced in a study of response to subunit inactivated influenza vaccine. MiXCR, applied by TCRdb to the RT-PCR reads, yields one record per CDR3 protein. The sample includes about 570,000 distinct CDR3 sequences, approximately 10% of them seen just once. The sequencing here drew on PBMCs from blood, taken on the day of vaccination. These receptors were collected from a man aged 50 to 59 who received an inactivated influenza vaccine.

This clonotype was observed many times. The chain employs TRBV6-2 or TRBV6-3 and TRBJ2-4; no firm D call. This CDR3 is 13 amino acids long. Germline CDR1 and CDR2: MNHEY and SVGEGT. V shed 4 bases and J shed 0 bases, with 4 bases lying between them. The CDR3: CASSLSAKNIQYF. The CDR3 DNA sequence: TGTGCCAGCAGTTTGTCAGCCAAAAACATTCAGTACTTC.

This chain links TRBV20-1 with TRBJ1-1, with D perhaps TRBD1 (6 bases). CDR3 length: 13 residues. The V end was cut by 5 bases, the J end by 6 bases, with 16 bases between. CDR1 and CDR2 (germline): DFQATT, SNEGSKA (reference sequence). CDR3 region: CSAEPGHEAEAFF. The CDR3 region has the DNA TGCAGTGCTGAGCCGGGACATGAGGCTGAAGCTTTCTTT.

The J gene is TRBJ2-1, the V gene TRBV24-1, with D perhaps matching TRBD2 (5 bases). The CDR3 extends over 12 amino acids. V lost 7 bases to trimming and J lost 10 bases, with 13 bases between them. The germline V gene has CDR1 KGHDR and CDR2 SFDVKD. The CDR3 DNA reads TGTGCCACCAGCCCAGCGGTTGGGGAGCAGTTCTTC. Its protein product is CATSPAVGEQFF.

This clonotype was seen at least ten times. In nucleotides, the CDR3 is TGCAGCGTGAACGGAGGGACTAGCAGCACAGATACGCAGTATTTT. It encodes CSVNGGTSSTDTQYF. This chain links TRBV29-1 with TRBJ2-3; 9 bases agree with TRBD2. The ends lost 6 bases at V and 0 bases at J; junction bases unmatched: 7. Germline V gives CDR1 SQVTM, CDR2 ANQGSEA. The length of the CDR3 is 15 residues.

This clonotype was detected a few times. A read error may explain this, as a much larger clone is one base away. The chain joins TRBV20-1 to TRBJ2-7; D is unresolved. The V and J ends lost 7 bases and 2 bases respectively, with 15 bases between them. From germline, CDR1 is DFQATT and CDR2 SNEGSKA (reference sequence). The CDR3 is made up of 13 amino acids. CDR3 bases: TGCAGTGTCAGACCAGCGTACGCCTACGAGCAGTACTTC. It specifies CSVRPAYAYEQYF.

This clonotype was counted only a few times. The genes are TRBV29-1 and TRBJ2-2; no definite D call. The CDR3 sequence is 13 residues long. V dropped 0 bases and J dropped 2 bases, with 4 bases sitting between them. The germline CDR1 and CDR2 sequences are SQVTM and ANQGSEA. The CDR3 loop reads CSVEEPNTGELFF. In nucleotides, the CDR3 is TGCAGCGTTGAAGAACCAAACACCGGGGAGCTGTTTTTT.

In the case of this clonotype: Germline is not matched at one junction end, which may reflect a read error. The chain employs TRBV29-1 and TRBJ2-5; 7 bases line up with TRBD1. This CDR3 is 15 amino acids long. The germline V gene encodes CDR1 SQVTM and CDR2 ANQGSEA. Here the CDR3 reads CSVEELARGQETQCF. The CDR3 DNA sequence: TGCAGCGTTGAAGAGCTAGCAAGGGGGCAAGAGACCCAGTGCTTC.

CDR3 region: CASSPLGQQSSYNEQFF. The CDR3 DNA is TGTGCCAGCTCACCTTTGGGACAGCAGAGCTCCTACAATGAGCAGTTCTTC. V usage is TRBV18 and J usage is TRBJ2-1; 7 positions agree with TRBD1. Trimming took 3 bases from V and 0 from J; bases not matched to a gene: 8. The CDR3 length is 17 residues. The germline V gene has CDR1 KGHSH and CDR2 LQKENI. The variable domain in full, with the rest retrieved from reference TRBV18 and TRBJ2-1, is NAGVMQNPRHLVRRRGQEARLRCSPMKGHSHVYWYRQLPEEGLKFMVYLQKENIIDESGMPKERFSAEFPKEGPSILRIQQVVRGDSAAYFCASSPLGQQSSYNEQFFGPGTRLTVL.

The chain uses TRBV12-3 or TRBV12-4 and TRBJ1-1; no reliable D call. The CDR3 is made up of 14 amino acids. V was trimmed by 1 base and J by 1 base, leaving 7 bases between them. The CDR3 DNA sequence: TGTGCCAGCAGTTTAGGGCTCAGGAACACTGAAGCTTTCTTT. It translates to CASSLGLRNTEAFF.

This chain connects TRBV2 to TRBJ2-1, with 11 bases matching TRBD2. Germline CDR1 is SNHLY and CDR2 is FYNNEI. J was trimmed by 7 bases and V by 6 bases; bases with no gene match: 11. The CDR3 has 16 residues. The CDR3 loop reads CASRRLSGGVVNEQFF. CDR3 DNA: TGTGCCAGCAGACGACTTAGCGGGGGGGTTGTTAATGAGCAGTTCTTC. Filled out from reference TRBV2 and TRBJ2-1, the complete variable domain reads EPEVTQTPSHQVTQMGQEVILRCVPISNHLYFYWYRQILGQKVEFLVSFYNNEISEKSEIFDDQFSVERPDGSNFTLKIRSTKLEDSAMYFCASRRLSGGVVNEQFFGPGTRLTVL.

This clonotype was counted between two and nine times. This chain uses TRBV29-1 with TRBJ2-3, with 9 bases lining up with TRBD2. V was pared by 7 bases and J by 1 base, with 15 bases of the junction left unmatched. Germline V gene lookup returns CDR1 SQVTM and CDR2 ANQGSEA. The CDR3 sequence is 17 residues long. The CDR3, as DNA: TGCAGCGCTCCGGATAGCTTGCGGGAGGGCCGCACAGATACGCAGTATTTT. Translation gives CSAPDSLREGRTDTQYF.

The chain combines TRBV10-3 with TRBJ2-2; TRBD1 or TRBD2 may be the D gene (5 bases each). The germline V gene has CDR1 ENHRY and CDR2 SYGVKD. The CDR3 spans 16 residues. Trimming pared 7 bases from V and 1 base from J, leaving 16 bases between. In DNA form, the CDR3 reads TGTGCCATCACCAGCCGGCGAGGGGTGAACACCGGGGAGCTGTTTTTT. Its translation is CAITSRRGVNTGELFF.

This clonotype was counted a few times. The rearrangement links TRBV6-1 to TRBJ1-5, with 7 bases identical to TRBD1. Trimming removed 6 bases from V and 7 bases from J; junction bases left unmatched: 3. In germline, CDR1 is MNHNS, CDR2 SASEGT. The CDR3 has 12 residues. The CDR3 DNA reads TGTGCCAGCAGCCTGACAGGGCAGCCCCAGCATTTT. Translated, it gives CASSLTGQPQHF.

This clonotype was observed a handful of times. The chain employs TRBV7-6 and TRBJ2-1; no clear D gene. V was clipped by 5 bases and J by 0 bases, with 8 bases between them. Germline-derived CDR1 and CDR2 are SGHVS and FNYEAQ. The CDR3 loop spans 14 amino acids. The chain's CDR3 is CASSHVSSYNEQFF. The CDR3 nucleotides are TGTGCCAGCAGCCATGTGAGCTCCTACAATGAGCAGTTCTTC.

This clonotype was observed a few times. The rearrangement uses TRBV12-3 or TRBV12-4 and TRBJ2-5; D is tentatively TRBD1 or TRBD2 (6 bases each). The CDR3 has 14 amino acids. V was clipped by 5 bases and J by 5 bases, with 15 bases between them. DNA of the CDR3: TGTGCCAGCAGTAGGGGGGACCCGTTTGAGACCCAGTACTTC. Protein product: CASSRGDPFETQYF.

The sample holds a few counts of this clonotype. The chain recombines TRBV18 with TRBJ2-1; the match to TRBD2 covers 8 bases. Germline CDR1 KGHSH, CDR2 LQKENI. V lost 3 bases and J lost 9; bases outside the gene matches: 7. The CDR3 contains 14 residues. The CDR3 DNA reads TGTGCCAGCTCACCCCAGACTAGCGTTAGTGAGCAGTTCTTC. Amino acids: CASSPQTSVSEQFF.

This clonotype was recorded a few times. The rearrangement links TRBV30 to TRBJ2-1; no definite D call. Trimming pared 0 bases from V and 2 bases from J, leaving 11 bases between. Germline CDR1 is GTSNPN and CDR2 is SVGIG (reference sequence). The CDR3 has 15 amino acids. CDR3 amino acids: CAWSVLTSPYNEQFF. In DNA, the CDR3 is TGTGCCTGGAGTGTACTGACCAGCCCCTACAATGAGCAGTTCTTC.

This clonotype was recorded a few times. CDR3 residues: CASSWTGPYQPQHF. For the CDR3, the DNA is TGTGCCAGCAGTTGGACAGGGCCCTATCAGCCCCAGCATTTT. The chain employs TRBV6-2 or TRBV6-3 and TRBJ1-5; 8 nucleotides match TRBD1. CDR1 is MNHEY, CDR2 SVGEGT, per germline. Trimming cost V 4 bases and J 5 bases; bases outside gene matches: 4. The length of the CDR3 is 14 residues.

This clonotype was seen only a few times. The chain carries TRBV14 and TRBJ2-1, with TRBD2 matching 8 bases. CDR1 is SGHDN and CDR2 is FVKESK in the germline V gene. The CDR3 is 16 amino acids. V trimming: 4 bases; J trimming: 6 bases; junction bases outside the gene matches: 11. CDR3 sequence reads: CASSRSGLERANEQFF. The CDR3 DNA sequence: TGTGCCAGCAGCCGATCGGGACTAGAAAGGGCCAATGAGCAGTTCTTC.

This clonotype has at least ten counts. The V and J genes are TRBV24-1 and TRBJ2-1, with D maybe TRBD1 (5 bases). CDR1 KGHDR and CDR2 SFDVKD come from the germline V gene. Trimming removed 4 bases from V and 8 bases from J, with 14 bases in between. The CDR3 is 14 amino acids. For the CDR3, the DNA is TGTGCCACCAGTGACCCGGGCAGGGCCGATGAGCAGTTCTTC. Protein: CATSDPGRADEQFF.

This chain uses TRBV15 with TRBJ1-5, with D hard to call. With 0 bases removed from V and 3 bases from J, the gap between germline ends came to 6 bases. The CDR3 is made up of 14 amino acids. The germline CDR1 and CDR2 sequences are LNHNV and YYDKDF (reference sequence). The CDR3 DNA follows: TGTGCCACCAGCAGAGATGGATACAATCAGCCCCAGCATTTT. Translating it yields CATSRDGYNQPQHF. The whole variable domain, filled in from reference TRBV15 and TRBJ1-5, reads DAMVIQNPRYQVTQFGKPVTLSCSQTLNHNVMYWYQQKSSQAPKLLFHYYDKDFNNEADTPDNFQSRRPNTSFCFLDIRSPGLGDTAMYLCATSRDGYNQPQHFGDGTRLSIL.

V gene TRBV24-1 combines with J gene TRBJ2-7; the D gene is possibly TRBD2 (6 bases). Germline V gene lookup returns CDR1 KGHDR and CDR2 SFDVKD. This CDR3 has 15 amino acids. V was cut by 3 bases and J by 7 bases, with 18 bases left in between. CDR3 residues: CATSDAGLGGGEQYF. The CDR3 coding sequence is TGTGCCACCAGTGATGCGGGGCTTGGAGGAGGGGAGCAGTACTTC.

This clonotype was found a few times. This chain uses TRBV7-8 with TRBJ2-3, with unresolved D. This CDR3 region has 16 residues. Trimming stripped 2 bases from V and 0 bases from J, with 12 bases between. CDR1 and CDR2 (germline): SGHVS, FQNEAQ. The CDR3 protein is CASSLFFQESTDTQYF. The CDR3 nucleotides read TGTGCCAGCAGCTTATTTTTCCAGGAAAGCACAGATACGCAGTATTTT.

There are a few counts of this clonotype. The CDR3 DNA reads TGTGCCAGCAGCCCCGGCAGACTATTCACCGGGGAGCTGTTTTTT. It translates to CASSPGRLFTGELFF. The rearrangement uses TRBV3-1 and TRBJ2-2; D is perhaps TRBD2 (5 bases). Germline V CDR1 and CDR2: LGHDT, YNNKEL (reference sequence). The CDR3 runs to 15 residues. Trimming took off 4 bases at V and 4 bases at J, with 13 bases between the two ends. The full variable domain, with the rest looked up from reference TRBV3-1 and TRBJ2-2, is DTAVSQTPKYLVTQMGNDKSIKCEQNLGHDTMYWYKQDSKKFLKIMFSYNNKELIINETVPNRFSPKSPDKAHLNLHINSLELGDSAVYFCASSPGRLFTGELFFGEGSRLTVL.

This chain links TRBV13 with TRBJ2-3; D is perhaps TRBD1 (6 bases). This CDR3 spans 16 amino acids. Germline V gene data show CDR1 as PRHDT and CDR2 as FYEKMQ (reference sequence). Trimming left V 5 bases short and J 3 bases short, with 18 bases between. The CDR3 here is CASSQTWGRVTDTQYF. The CDR3 DNA follows: TGTGCCAGCAGCCAAACTTGGGGGCGCGTAACAGATACGCAGTATTTT.